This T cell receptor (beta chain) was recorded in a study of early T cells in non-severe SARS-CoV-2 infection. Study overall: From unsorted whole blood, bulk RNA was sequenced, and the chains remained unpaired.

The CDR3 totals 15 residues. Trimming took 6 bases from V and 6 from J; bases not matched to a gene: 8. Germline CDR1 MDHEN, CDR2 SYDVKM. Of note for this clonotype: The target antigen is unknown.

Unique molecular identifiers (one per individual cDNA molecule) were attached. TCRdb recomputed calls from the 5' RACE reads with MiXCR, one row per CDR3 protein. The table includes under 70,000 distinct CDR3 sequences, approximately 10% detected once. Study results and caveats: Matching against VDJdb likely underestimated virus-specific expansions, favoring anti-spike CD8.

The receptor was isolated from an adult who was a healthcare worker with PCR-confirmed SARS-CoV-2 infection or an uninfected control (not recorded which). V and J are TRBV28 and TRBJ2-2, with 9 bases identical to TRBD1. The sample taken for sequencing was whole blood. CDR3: CASSYRGRRSGELFF. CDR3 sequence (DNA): TGTGCCAGCAGCTACAGGGGGCGTAGGTCCGGGGAGCTGTTTTTT.